This T cell receptor (beta chain) originates from a study of T cell responses to AZD1222 COVID-19 vaccine. Study observations and caveats: Females made up more of the donors, who were largely white British, and clonal diversity may have come out too low. Repertoire sampling happened only post peak T cell response. Recipients of AZD1222 seropositive at baseline numbered only 5 or 6. Unmutated variant regions are reportedly the target of nearly half of TCRs that are spike-specific.

A word on this clone: No antigen is known for it.

This CDR3 has 15 amino acids. Sequencing used immunoSEQ multiplex PCR; TCRdb keeps in-frame clones, though not all of them. The table has around 100,000 clones, 88% seen once. This clonotype was sampled from an adult in good health. The specimen was peripheral blood, collected on day 0 of AZD1222 vaccination. This sequence joins TRBV21-1 and TRBJ1-1; TRBD1 reflects the table's D call only, with no check against the DNA. TRBV21-1 is a pseudogene locus. CDR3 coding DNA: TGTGCCAGCAGCAAAAAAGGGACAGCGAACACTGAAGCTTTCTTT. Translated: CASSKKGTANTEAFF.